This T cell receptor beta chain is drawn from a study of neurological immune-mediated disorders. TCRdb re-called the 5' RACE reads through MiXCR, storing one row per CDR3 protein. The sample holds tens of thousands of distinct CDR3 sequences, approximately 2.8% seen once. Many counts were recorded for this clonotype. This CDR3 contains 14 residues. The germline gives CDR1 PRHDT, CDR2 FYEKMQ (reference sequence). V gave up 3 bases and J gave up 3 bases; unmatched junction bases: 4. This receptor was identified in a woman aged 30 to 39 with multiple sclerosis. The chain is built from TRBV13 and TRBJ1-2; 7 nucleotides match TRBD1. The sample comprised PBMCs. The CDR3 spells CASSLEGQYYGYTF. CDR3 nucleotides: TGTGCCAGCAGCTTGGAGGGACAGTACTATGGCTACACCTTC.